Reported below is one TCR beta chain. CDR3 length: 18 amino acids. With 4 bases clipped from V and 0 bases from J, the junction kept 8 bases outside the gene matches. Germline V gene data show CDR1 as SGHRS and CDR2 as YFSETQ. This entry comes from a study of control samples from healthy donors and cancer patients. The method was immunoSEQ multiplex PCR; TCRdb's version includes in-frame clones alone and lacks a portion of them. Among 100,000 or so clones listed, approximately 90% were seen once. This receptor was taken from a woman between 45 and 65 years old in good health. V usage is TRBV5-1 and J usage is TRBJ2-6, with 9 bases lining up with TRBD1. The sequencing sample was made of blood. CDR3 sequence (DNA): TGCGCCAGCAGCAATGACAGGGGGGCACCCTCTGGGGCCAACGTCCTGACTTTC. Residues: CASSNDRGAPSGANVLTF. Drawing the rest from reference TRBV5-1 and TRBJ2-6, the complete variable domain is KAGVTQTPRYLIKTRGQQVTLSCSPISGHRSVSWYQQTPGQGLQFLFEYFSETQRNKGNFPGRFSGRQFSNSRSEMNVSTLELGDSALYLCASSNDRGAPSGANVLTFGAGSRLTVL.